The source of this T cell receptor (beta chain) is a study of cytomegalovirus exposure and HLA in healthy donors. Looking at the study overall: An analysis done earlier identified fewer than 140 million unique TCR beta sequences from about 179 million T cells. Study outcomes and limitations: Later, an analysis showed that TCR beta chains associated with HLA were more clonally expanded than others that were equally common. Reports state that TCR beta sequences accurately predicted most subjects' HLA-A and HLA-B alleles.

The V gene end was trimmed by 0 bases and the J gene end by 7 bases; junction bases not matched to a gene: 5. From germline, CDR1 is SGHRS and CDR2 YFSETQ. The CDR3 is 16 amino acids. A remark on this clone: Its antigen is unidentified.

Donors in the study were healthy people who gave bone marrow. The PCR contained 60 Vbeta and 13 Jbeta primers. The repertoire was sequenced with immunoSEQ multiplex PCR; TCRdb's copy has only in-frame clones and lacks some. The sample lists 100,000 or so clones; about 81% were seen once. The receptor's source is a man in his forties in good health and CMV-seronegative. The chain joins TRBV5-1 to TRBJ1-6; TRBD1 agrees at 9 bases. Sequenced sample: PBMCs. CDR3 sequence (DNA): TGCGCCAGCAGCTTGGGTCAAGGGACAGGGAATTCACCCCTCCACTTT. It yields the protein CASSLGQGTGNSPLHF.